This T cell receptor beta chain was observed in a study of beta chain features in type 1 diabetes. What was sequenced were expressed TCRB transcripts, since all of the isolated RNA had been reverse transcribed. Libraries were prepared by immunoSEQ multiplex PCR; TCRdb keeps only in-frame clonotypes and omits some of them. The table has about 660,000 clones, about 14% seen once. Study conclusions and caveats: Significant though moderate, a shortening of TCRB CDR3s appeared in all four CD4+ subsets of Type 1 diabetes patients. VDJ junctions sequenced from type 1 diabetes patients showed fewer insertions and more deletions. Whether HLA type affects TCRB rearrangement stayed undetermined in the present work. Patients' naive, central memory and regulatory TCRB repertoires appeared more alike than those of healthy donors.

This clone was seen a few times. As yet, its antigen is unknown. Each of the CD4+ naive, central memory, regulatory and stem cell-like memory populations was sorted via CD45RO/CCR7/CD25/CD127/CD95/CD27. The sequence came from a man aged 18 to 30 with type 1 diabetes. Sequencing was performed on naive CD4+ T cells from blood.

The CDR3 region is CSVGGVGIGNQPQHF. In nucleotides, the CDR3 is TGCAGCGTTGGAGGTGTGGGGATTGGCAATCAGCCCCAGCATTTT. The chain combines TRBV29-1 with TRBJ1-5; D is ambiguous. CDR1 and CDR2 from the germline V gene are SQVTM and ANQGSEA. The ends were cut back, 4 bases at V and 2 bases at J, with 15 bases in the middle. The CDR3 extends over 15 amino acids.